Given below is one T cell receptor beta chain in context. This sample stems from a study of T cell responses to AZD1222 COVID-19 vaccine. The data were produced by immunoSEQ multiplex PCR, yet TCRdb's version contains in-frame clones alone and is incomplete. Of 98,000 or so clones listed, roughly 84% were seen once; the top ten hold more than 13%. V lost 1 base and J 6 bases, leaving 11 bases between the germline ends. CDR1 and CDR2 (germline): LGHNA, YNFKEQ. This CDR3 is 14 amino acids long. The receptor was isolated from an adult who received the AZD1222 COVID-19 vaccine. The source was peripheral blood, collected 28 days after the second AZD1222 dose. This chain joins TRBV4-2 and TRBJ2-3; TRBD1 or TRBD2 may be the D gene (5 bases each). The CDR3, as DNA: TGTGCCAGCAGCCAAGGGGGGTGGGGTGATACGCAGTATTTT. Amino acid sequence: CASSQGGWGDTQYF.